This T cell receptor (beta chain) is from a study of blood T cell repertoires in COVID-19. Study information: Acute and convalescent COVID-19 samples came from the United States, Italy and Spain. Sources were T cells, B-cell-depleted T cells, or PBMCs; the material itself was cDNA or gDNA.

Seattle enrolled patients during active infection and tracked them longitudinally. Germline loops: CDR1 MNHNS, CDR2 SASEGT. The CDR3 consists of 15 residues. V was clipped by 3 bases and J by 2 bases, with 13 bases between them. This clone was seen once. Original methodology: Estimation of nucleated cell counts relied on the amplification of reference gene primers. Sequencing used immunoSEQ multiplex PCR; TCRdb keeps in-frame clones, though not all of them. V, J and clone size are taken as reported in that table, and D and trimming were inferred from the DNA itself. Found here are a few hundred thousand clones, roughly 90% of them singletons; the top ten hold over 9%.

The chain uses TRBV6-1 and TRBJ1-2, with a tentative D call TRBD1 (6 bases). The sample consisted of peripheral blood. The sequence was collected from a woman in her twenties or thirties with COVID-19, enrolled during active disease. The CDR3 loop reads CASSERGAGNYGYTF. In DNA, the CDR3 is TGTGCCAGCAGTGAGCGGGGGGCGGGGAACTATGGCTACACCTTC.